The 21 T cell receptor beta chains reported below all come from one sample, sequenced in a study of tumor-infiltrating lymphocytes in primary liver carcinoma. A constant-region primer primed TCR beta cDNA synthesis from about 0.55 ug of total RNA. Slightly modified ARM-PCR with three nested multiplex PCR rounds yielded TCR beta libraries. The first two PCR rounds used TRBV1-TRBV30 primers with a Cbeta primer, 10 cycles each. TCRdb passed the multiplex PCR reads through MiXCR, listing each CDR3 protein once. The sample records approximately 110,000 distinct CDR3 sequences, 50% to 70% being singletons. From approximately 20-30 mg of unsorted bulk tissue, DNA and RNA were co-extracted together. Sequencing input: liver tumor tissue from sampling region 1. Stated subset: tumor region T1, superior pole. All receptors derive from a woman aged 55-69 years with primary liver carcinoma and hepatitis B virus infection.

The table lists this clonotype with a few counts. The CDR3 here is CAWRTGYSNTEAFF. The CDR3 DNA reads as TGTGCCTGGAGGACCGGTTACAGCAACACTGAAGCTTTCTTT. The genes are TRBV30 and TRBJ1-1; D remains unclear. The ends were cut back, 3 bases at V and 2 bases at J, with 13 bases in the middle. This CDR3 comprises 14 residues. Germline assignment: CDR1 GTSNPN and CDR2 SVGIG (reference sequence). Looking up the rest from reference TRBV30 and TRBJ1-1 gives the full variable domain: SQTIHQWPATLVQPVGSPLSLECTVEGTSNPNLYWYRQAAGRGLQLLFYSVGIGQISSEVPQNLSASRPQDRQFILSSKKLLLSDSGFYLCAWRTGYSNTEAFFGQGTRLTVV.

This clonotype has ten or more counts. V and J are TRBV10-3 and TRBJ1-2, with 7 bases fitting TRBD1. Losses at the gene ends were 3 bases for V and 7 bases for J; bases not matched to a gene: 8. The CDR3 is made up of 14 amino acids. CDR1 is ENHRY, CDR2 SYGVKD, per germline. The CDR3 sequence: CAISDYGQASGYTF. For the CDR3, the DNA is TGTGCCATCAGTGATTACGGACAGGCTTCTGGCTACACCTTC.

The J gene is TRBJ2-5, the V gene TRBV6-2 or TRBV6-3; D possibly corresponds to TRBD2 (5 bases). The CDR3 consists of 13 residues. The ends were cut back, 3 bases at V and 7 bases at J, with 12 bases in the middle. Germline lookup yields CDR1 MNHEY and CDR2 SVGEGT. The CDR3 reads CASSYLHAGTQYF. The CDR3 DNA sequence: TGTGCCAGCAGTTATCTCCATGCGGGGACCCAGTACTTC.

With regard to this clonotype: It may be a read error: a sequence one base away is much more abundant. The genes are TRBV6-1 and TRBJ2-2; D assignment may be TRBD1 or TRBD2 (6 bases each). V lost 4 bases, J lost 8 bases, and 14 bases lay in between. This CDR3 has 14 residues. CDR1 MNHNS and CDR2 SASEGT come from the germline V gene. CDR3 sequence (DNA): TGTGCCAGCAGTGGACAAGGGGGGTTGGGGGAGCTGTTTTTT. It encodes CASSGQGGLGELFF.

As regards this clonotype: At one boundary the junction diverges from the germline segment, which might be a read error. The genes are TRBV11-3 and TRBJ2-7; 7 nucleotides line up with TRBD1. The CDR3 consists of 18 residues. The V gene's germline CDR1 is SGHNT and CDR2 YENEEA. CDR3 region: CASSLGRGGPGQTYEQYF. The DNA for the CDR3 is TGTGCCAGCAGCTTAGGAAGAGGGGGACCGGGACAGACTTACGAGCAATACTTC.

Notes on this clonotype: At one of its ends the junction is not consistent with the germline gene, which may arise from a read error. The genes are TRBV11-2 and TRBJ2-1; the match to TRBD1 covers 10 bases. CDR1 is SGHAT and CDR2 is FQNNGV in the germline V gene. The CDR3 has 17 amino acids. In DNA form, the CDR3 reads TGTGTCAGCAGCTTCCGCAGGGCTGGACAGGGGGGCAATGAGCAGTTCTTC. This codes for CVSSFRRAGQGGNEQFF. Full variable domain (rest looked up from reference TRBV11-2 and TRBJ2-1): EAGVAQSPRYKIIEKRQSVAFWCNPISGHATLYWYQQILGQGPKLLIQFQNNGVVDDSQLPKDRFSAERLKGVDSTLKIQPAKLEDSAVYLCVSSFRRAGQGGNEQFFGPGTRLTVL.

To note about this clonotype: A much larger clone differs from this one at a single base, so this may be a read error. This chain joins TRBV10-2 and TRBJ1-5, with D unclear. The ends were cut back, 0 bases at V and 9 bases at J, with 12 bases in the middle. Germline V gene data show CDR1 as WSHSY and CDR2 as SAAADI. The length of the CDR3 is 14 residues. The CDR3 region has the DNA TGCGCCAGCAGTGAGTCCTCGTCGGTTCTGCCCCAGCATTTT. Translated: CASSESSSVLPQHF.

This clonotype was seen repeatedly, ten times or more. This chain connects TRBV29-1 to TRBJ2-5; D might be TRBD2 (5 bases). Germline CDR1 and CDR2: SQVTM and ANQGSEA. V was pared by 6 bases and J by 2 bases, with 7 bases between. This CDR3 comprises 11 residues. CDR3 sequence: CSVLEQETQYF. In DNA, the CDR3 is TGCAGCGTACTAGAGCAAGAGACCCAGTACTTC.

Many counts were recorded for this clonotype. The chain employs TRBV6-5 and TRBJ2-7; TRBD1 is a possible D gene (5 bases). This CDR3 contains 13 residues. Germline CDR1 reads MNHEY; CDR2 reads SVGAGI. The V gene lost 10 bases and the J gene lost 0 bases, with 13 bases spanning the gap. The CDR3, as DNA: TGTGCCACCCAGGGCCTGATCTCCTACGAGCAGTACTTC. It yields the protein CATQGLISYEQYF.

Regarding this clonotype: A much larger clone lies a single base off, so this may be a read error. The rearrangement uses TRBV13 and TRBJ2-7; 8 bases agree with TRBD1. The trim removed 8 bases at V and 2 bases at J, leaving 8 bases unmatched. CDR1 is PRHDT, CDR2 FYEKMQ, per germline (reference sequence). CDR3 length: 14 residues. The CDR3 region has the DNA TGTGCCAGCGGATCCTTCAGGGGGCCCTACGAGCAGTACTTC. Translating gives CASGSFRGPYEQYF.

The chain carries TRBV25-1 and TRBJ2-6; D is unresolved. V lost 11 bases and J 1 base, leaving 15 bases between the germline ends. Per germline, CDR1 MGHDK and CDR2 SYGVNS. The CDR3 is 15 residues long. The CDR3 here is CAPSFSTSGANVLTF. The CDR3, as DNA: TGTGCCCCCAGCTTTTCCACTTCTGGGGCCAACGTCCTGACTTTC. Full variable domain (rest looked up from reference TRBV25-1 and TRBJ2-6): EADIYQTPRYLVIGTGKKITLECSQTMGHDKMYWYQQDPGMELHLIHYSYGVNSTEKGDLSSESTVSRIRTEHFPLTLESARPSHTSQYLCAPSFSTSGANVLTFGAGSRLTVL.

This clonotype was observed at least ten times. The chain carries TRBV4-2 and TRBJ2-7, with a tentative D call TRBD2 (6 bases). V was trimmed by 1 base and J by 0 bases, leaving 10 bases between them. Germline V gene sequence: CDR1 LGHNA, CDR2 YNFKEQ. This CDR3 contains 15 residues. Here the CDR3 DNA reads TGTGCCAGCAGCCAAGGGGGACTCGGCTCCTACGAGCAGTACTTC. Amino acids: CASSQGGLGSYEQYF.

The chain links TRBV11-2 to TRBJ2-1, with D perhaps matching TRBD2 (5 bases). Germline assignment: CDR1 SGHAT and CDR2 FQNNGV. The V and J ends lost 5 bases and 15 bases respectively, with 17 bases between them. This CDR3 has 12 residues. CDR3 amino acids: CASSPMGSSLFF. CDR3 in DNA: TGTGCCAGCAGCCCGATGGGGAGCAGTCTGTTCTTC.

This clonotype was found once. The rearrangement uses TRBV5-1 and TRBJ2-3; 11 positions agree with TRBD2. J gave up 6 bases and V 10 bases, and 13 bases lay outside the gene matches. The germline V gene has CDR1 SGHRS and CDR2 YFSETQ. This CDR3 comprises 15 residues. The CDR3 DNA reads as TGCGCCCACAGCCCGACTAGCGGGATCATCGATACGCAGTATTTT. Translating it yields CAHSPTSGIIDTQYF.

A remark on this clonotype: A much larger clone differs by one base, so this may be a read error. The chain joins TRBV6-6 to TRBJ1-1; D gene ambiguous. Per germline, CDR1 MNHNY and CDR2 SVGAGI (reference sequence). There are 13 residues in the CDR3. For the CDR3, the DNA is TGTGCCAGCACCCCTCACGGTAACACTAAAGCTTTCTTT. Amino acid sequence: CASTPHGNTKAFF.

The rearrangement uses TRBV12-5 and TRBJ2-5; D gene unclear. CDR1 is LGHNT and CDR2 is FRNRAP in the germline V gene. This CDR3 has 17 residues. V shed 1 base and J shed 2 bases, with 17 bases lying between them. CDR3 bases: TGTGCTAGTGGTTTGGAGAGAGGAAAGGTGGGACAAGAGACCCAGTACTTC. This sequence encodes CASGLERGKVGQETQYF.

On this clonotype itself: A much larger clone differs by one base, so this may be a read error. The V call is TRBV6-6, the J call TRBJ2-1; tentatively, D is TRBD2 (6 bases). Germline V gene data show CDR1 as MNHNY and CDR2 as SVGAGI (reference sequence). This CDR3 region has 15 residues. Between the trimmed V and J ends, which lost 4 bases and 5 bases, there was a span of 15 bases. The CDR3 coding sequence is TGTGCCAGCAGTTCCCCCCTGACTAGTGACAATGAGCAGTTCTTC. Its translation: CASSSPLTSDNEQFF.

Comment on this clonotype: This may be a read error, as it is one base from a much larger clone. CDR3 protein: CATQQVQGQVPGNQPQHF. The CDR3 DNA sequence: TGTGCCACTCAACAGGTACAGGGGCAGGTCCCGGGCAATCAGCCCCAGCATTTT. This chain links TRBV6-2 or TRBV6-3 with TRBJ1-5, with TRBD1 matching 7 bases. V shed 10 bases, J shed 2 bases, and the junction held 20 bases outside the gene matches. Germline CDR1 reads MNHEY; CDR2 reads SVGEGT. There are 18 residues in the CDR3.

The sample holds one count of this clonotype. This may stem from a read error, because a much larger clone lies one nucleotide away. The chain links TRBV6-6 to TRBJ2-7; possibly TRBD1 for D (6 bases). This CDR3 is built from 15 residues. In germline, CDR1 is MNHNY, CDR2 SVGAGI (reference sequence). Trimming shortened V by 7 bases and J by 0 bases, and 16 bases separated the two germline ends. Written as DNA, the CDR3 is TGTGCCAGCATTATATCAGGGGTGCCCTCCTACGAGCAGTACTTC. Amino acid sequence: CASIISGVPSYEQYF.

The V gene is TRBV11-2, the J gene TRBJ2-1; D gene ambiguous. The germline V gene encodes CDR1 SGHAT and CDR2 FQNNGV. This CDR3 is 15 amino acids long. V lost 1 base to trimming and J lost 6 bases, with 13 bases between them. CDR3 DNA: TGTGCCAGCAGCTTAGTGTTTTGCGGAAGCAATGAGCAGTTCTTC. Its translation: CASSLVFCGSNEQFF.

The rearrangement uses TRBV7-8 and TRBJ1-5, with 11 bases aligning to TRBD1. V shed 5 bases, J shed 6 bases, and the junction held 9 bases outside the gene matches. This CDR3 comprises 16 residues. The V gene's germline CDR1 is SGHVS and CDR2 FQNEAQ. The CDR3 here is CASSMPDRGPSQPQHF. CDR3 DNA: TGTGCCAGCAGCATGCCGGACAGGGGGCCTAGTCAGCCCCAGCATTTT.